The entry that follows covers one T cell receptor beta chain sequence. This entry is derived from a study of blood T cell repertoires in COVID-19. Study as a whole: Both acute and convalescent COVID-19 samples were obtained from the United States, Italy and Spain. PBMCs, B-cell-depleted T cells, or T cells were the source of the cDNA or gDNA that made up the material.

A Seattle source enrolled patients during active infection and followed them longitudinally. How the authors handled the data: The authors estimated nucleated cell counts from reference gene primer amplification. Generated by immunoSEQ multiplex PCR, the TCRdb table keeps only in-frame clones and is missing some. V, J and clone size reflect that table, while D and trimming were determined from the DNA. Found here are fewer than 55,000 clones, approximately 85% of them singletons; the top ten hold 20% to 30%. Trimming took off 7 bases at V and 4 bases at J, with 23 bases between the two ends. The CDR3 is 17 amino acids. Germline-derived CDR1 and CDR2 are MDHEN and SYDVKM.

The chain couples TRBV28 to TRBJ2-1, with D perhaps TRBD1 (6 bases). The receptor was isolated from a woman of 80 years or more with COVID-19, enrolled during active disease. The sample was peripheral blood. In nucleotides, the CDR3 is TGTGCCAGCACCTTTTCCGGGTCGTGGGGGCGATACAATGAGCAGTTCTTC. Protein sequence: CASTFSGSWGRYNEQFF.